This T cell receptor (beta chain) was identified in a study of cytotoxic CD8 clonotypes in ibrutinib-treated CLL. Study-wide background: The taking of response samples occurred after a median approximately twelve months of treatment, with a range of 6 to 36.

Repertoires were generated with immunoSEQ multiplex PCR, while TCRdb's copy carries only in-frame clones and drops some. The data hold some 300,000 clones, with roughly 80% observed a single time. The CDR3 length is 15 residues. The V end was cut by 5 bases, the J end by 0 bases, with 12 bases between. From germline, CDR1 is SGHNT and CDR2 YENEEA. This specimen consisted of PBMCs, obtained before ibrutinib treatment. V gene TRBV11-3 combines with J gene TRBJ2-3; D unclear. This TCR was sampled from a human donor with chronic lymphocytic leukemia. CDR3 amino acids: CASSPSEGSTDTQYF. CDR3 sequence (DNA): TGTGCCAGCAGCCCTTCGGAAGGGAGCACAGATACGCAGTATTTT.